Here is one T cell receptor beta chain with its context. Its cognate antigen is unknown. J gave up 3 bases and V 4 bases, and 6 bases lay outside the gene matches. Germline V CDR1 and CDR2: SGHRS, YFSETQ. The CDR3 is made up of 15 amino acids. This entry belongs to a study of cytomegalovirus exposure and HLA in healthy donors. It was with 60 Vbeta and 13 Jbeta primers that the PCR ran. The repertoire was sequenced with immunoSEQ multiplex PCR; TCRdb's copy has only in-frame clones and lacks some. Altogether about 230,000 clones are present, about 85% being singletons, with the ten largest covering roughly 0.26%. The study's findings and limits: Later analysis identified 15,000 to 20,000 TCR beta sequences associated with HLA alleles, using a false discovery rate threshold of 0.05. Of the V segments, some could not be distinguished, including TRBV6-2 and TRBV6-3, and were excluded.

Sequencing input: PBMCs. This sequence joins TRBV5-1 and TRBJ1-4, with 7 bases aligning to TRBD1. The receptor comes from a girl under 10 years old in good health and CMV-seronegative. CDR3 region: CASSPTGTANEKLFF. In DNA, the CDR3 is TGCGCCAGCAGCCCGACAGGGACGGCTAATGAAAAACTGTTTTTT.